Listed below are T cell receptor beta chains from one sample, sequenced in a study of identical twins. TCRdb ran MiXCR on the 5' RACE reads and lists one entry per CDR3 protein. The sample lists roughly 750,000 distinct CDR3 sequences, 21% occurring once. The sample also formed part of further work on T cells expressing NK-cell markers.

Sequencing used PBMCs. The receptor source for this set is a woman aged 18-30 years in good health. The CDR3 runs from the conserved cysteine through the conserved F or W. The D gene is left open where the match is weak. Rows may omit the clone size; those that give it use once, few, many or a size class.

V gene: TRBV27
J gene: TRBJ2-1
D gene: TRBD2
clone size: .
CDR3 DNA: TGTGCCAGCAGTATCCGAACTAGCGGACTTTACAATGAGCAGTTCTTC
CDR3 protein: CASSIRTSGLYNEQFF

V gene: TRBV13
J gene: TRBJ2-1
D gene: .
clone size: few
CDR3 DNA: TGTGCCAGCAGCTTAGGACGACTTCCTGAGCAGTTCTTC
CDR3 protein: CASSLGRLPEQFF

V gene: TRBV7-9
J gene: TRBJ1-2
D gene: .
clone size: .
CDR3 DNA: TGTGCCAGCAGCTTAGCCTCGAGAGGTGGCTACACCTTC
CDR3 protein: CASSLASRGGYTF

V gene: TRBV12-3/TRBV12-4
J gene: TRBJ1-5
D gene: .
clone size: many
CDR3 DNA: TGTGCCAGCAGTTTTGGGGGGGCGAATCAGCCCCAGCATTTT
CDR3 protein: CASSFGGANQPQHF

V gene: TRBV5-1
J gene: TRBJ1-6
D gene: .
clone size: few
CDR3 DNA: TGCGCCAGCAGCTTGACAGGGTTCATCGAGTCACCCCTCCACTTT
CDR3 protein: CASSLTGFIESPLHF

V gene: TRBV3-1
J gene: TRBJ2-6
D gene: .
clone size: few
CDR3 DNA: TGTGCCAGCAGCCAAGCAGGGTCTGGGGCCAACGTCCTGACTTTC
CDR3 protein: CASSQAGSGANVLTF

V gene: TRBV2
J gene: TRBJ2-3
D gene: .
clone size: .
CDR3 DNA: TGTGCCAGCATTCTTCCCGGGGATGTGGGAGATACGCAGTATTTT
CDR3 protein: CASILPGDVGDTQYF

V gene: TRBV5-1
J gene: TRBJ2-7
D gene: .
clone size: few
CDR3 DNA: TGCGCCAGCAGCTGGGGCGACGGCTCCTACGAGCAGTACTTC
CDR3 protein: CASSWGDGSYEQYF

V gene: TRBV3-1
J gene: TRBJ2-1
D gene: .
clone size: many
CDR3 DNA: TGTGCCAGCAGCCCAAGCCCCGGGACCGAGTACAATGAGCAGTTCTTC
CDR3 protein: CASSPSPGTEYNEQFF

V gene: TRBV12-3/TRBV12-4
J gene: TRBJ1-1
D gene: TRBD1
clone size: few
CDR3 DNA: TGTGCCAGCGCCCAGGGGGCTGGAACTGAAGCTTTCTTT
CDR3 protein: CASAQGAGTEAFF

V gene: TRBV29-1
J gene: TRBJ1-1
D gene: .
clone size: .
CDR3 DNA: TGCAGCGTTAGTTGGGCAGGGAACACTGAAGCTTTCTTT
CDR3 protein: CSVSWAGNTEAFF

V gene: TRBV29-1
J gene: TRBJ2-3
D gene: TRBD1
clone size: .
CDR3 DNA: TGCAGCGTGAAACAGGGGACAGCAGATACGCAGTATTTT
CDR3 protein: CSVKQGTADTQYF

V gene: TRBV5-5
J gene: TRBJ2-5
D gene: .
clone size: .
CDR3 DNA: TGTGCCAGCAGCTACCCAAACCAAGAGACCCAGTACTTC
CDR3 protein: CASSYPNQETQYF

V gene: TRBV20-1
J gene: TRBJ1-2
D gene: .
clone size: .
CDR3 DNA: TGCAGTGTCCTTAACAGGGAGCAGTACGGCTACACCTTC
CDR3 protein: CSVLNREQYGYTF

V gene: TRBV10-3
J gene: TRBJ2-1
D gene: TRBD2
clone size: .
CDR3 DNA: TGTGCCATCAGTGTGGGAGGGTCCACCTACAATGAGCAGTTCTTC
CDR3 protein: CAISVGGSTYNEQFF

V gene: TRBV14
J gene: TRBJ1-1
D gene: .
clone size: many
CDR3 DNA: TGTGCCAGCAGCCCTAAGGACAGACGGGAGGGAGCTGAAGCTTTCTTT
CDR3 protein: CASSPKDRREGAEAFF

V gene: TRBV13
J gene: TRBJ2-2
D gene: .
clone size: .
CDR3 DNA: TGTGCCAGCAGCTTAGGGGCCGTTAACACCGGGGAGCTGTTTTTT
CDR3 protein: CASSLGAVNTGELFF

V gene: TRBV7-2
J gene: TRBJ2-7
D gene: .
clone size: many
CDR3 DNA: TGTGCCAGCAGCTTAGCGCGACTTTCCTACGAGCAGTACTTC
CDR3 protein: CASSLARLSYEQYF

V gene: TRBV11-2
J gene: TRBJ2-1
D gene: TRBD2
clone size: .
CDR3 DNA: TGTGCCAGCAGCCTGCTAGCGGGGGGTGTTGAGCAGTTCTTC
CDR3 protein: CASSLLAGGVEQFF

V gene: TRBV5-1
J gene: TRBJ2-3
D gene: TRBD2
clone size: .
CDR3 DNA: TGCGCCAGCAGCTTGGCTCGCGGGGGGGACACTAGTACGCAGTATTTT
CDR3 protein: CASSLARGGDTSTQYF

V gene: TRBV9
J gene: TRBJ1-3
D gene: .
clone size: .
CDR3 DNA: TGTGCCAGCAGCGTCGGGGGATACTCTGGAAACACCATATATTTT
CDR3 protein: CASSVGGYSGNTIYF

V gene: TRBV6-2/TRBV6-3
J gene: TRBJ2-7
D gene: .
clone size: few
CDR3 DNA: TGTGCCACCACAGGCAGCATCCTCGAGCAGTACTTC
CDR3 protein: CATTGSILEQYF

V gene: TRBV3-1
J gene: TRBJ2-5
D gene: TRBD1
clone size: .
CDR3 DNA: TGTGCCAGCAGCGACAGGGGAGGCCAAGAGACCCAGTACTTC
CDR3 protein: CASSDRGGQETQYF

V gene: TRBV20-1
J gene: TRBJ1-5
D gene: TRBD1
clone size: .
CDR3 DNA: TGCAGTGCTGGGGGACAGGGAAGGGGCCTGCAGCCCCAGCATTTT
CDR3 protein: CSAGGQGRGLQPQHF

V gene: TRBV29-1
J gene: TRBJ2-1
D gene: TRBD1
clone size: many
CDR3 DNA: TGCAGCGCCCCCGGGACAGACTACAATGAGCAGTTCTTC
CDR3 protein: CSAPGTDYNEQFF

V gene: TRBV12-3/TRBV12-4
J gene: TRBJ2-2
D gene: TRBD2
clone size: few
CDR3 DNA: TGTGCCAGCAGTTTTATTAGCGGGGCCGGGGAGCTGTTTTTT
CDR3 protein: CASSFISGAGELFF

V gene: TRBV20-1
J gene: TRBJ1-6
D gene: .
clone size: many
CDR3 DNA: TGCAGTGCTAGAAGGGCAGCTAATTCACCCCTCCACTTT
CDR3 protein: CSARRAANSPLHF